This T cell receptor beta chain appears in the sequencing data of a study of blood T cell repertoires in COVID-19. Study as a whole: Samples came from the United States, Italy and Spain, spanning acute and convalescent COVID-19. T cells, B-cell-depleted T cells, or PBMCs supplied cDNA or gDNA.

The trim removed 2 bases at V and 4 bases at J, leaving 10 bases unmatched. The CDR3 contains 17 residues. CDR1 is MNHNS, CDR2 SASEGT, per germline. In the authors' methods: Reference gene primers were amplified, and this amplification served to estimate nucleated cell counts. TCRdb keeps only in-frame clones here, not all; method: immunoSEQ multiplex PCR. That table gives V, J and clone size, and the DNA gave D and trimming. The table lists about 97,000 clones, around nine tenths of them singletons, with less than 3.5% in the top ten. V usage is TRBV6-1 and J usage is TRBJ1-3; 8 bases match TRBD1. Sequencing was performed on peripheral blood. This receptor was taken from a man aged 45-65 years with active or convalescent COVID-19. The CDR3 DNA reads TGTGCCAGCAGTGAACCGACACACGGGACAGGCGGAAACACCATATATTTT. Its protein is CASSEPTHGTGGNTIYF.